This T cell receptor (beta chain) was obtained from a study of cytomegalovirus exposure and HLA in healthy donors. General study findings and limits: For most TCR beta V segments, an earlier analysis put the productive rate at about 87% or about 30% of the time.

PCR primers comprised 60 Vbeta and 13 Jbeta primers. Only in-frame clones appear in the TCRdb table, and some are missing; sequencing was by immunoSEQ multiplex PCR. There are some 200,000 clones in the sample; less than 85% occur only once, and under 0.8% lies in the top ten. This CDR3 region has 18 residues. Germline-derived CDR1 and CDR2 are SGHRS and YFSETQ. With V trimmed by 1 base and J by 6 bases, 14 bases remained unmatched. A word on this clone: Its cognate antigen is unknown.

The gene calls are TRBV5-1 and TRBJ2-2, with 8 bases identical to TRBD2. Sequencing input: PBMCs. This receptor was obtained from a man between 18 and 29 years old in good health and CMV-seronegative. This CDR3 is CASSLSGTSGSLPGELFF. The CDR3 nucleotides read TGCGCCAGCAGCTTGTCGGGTACTAGCGGAAGTCTTCCCGGGGAGCTGTTTTTT.